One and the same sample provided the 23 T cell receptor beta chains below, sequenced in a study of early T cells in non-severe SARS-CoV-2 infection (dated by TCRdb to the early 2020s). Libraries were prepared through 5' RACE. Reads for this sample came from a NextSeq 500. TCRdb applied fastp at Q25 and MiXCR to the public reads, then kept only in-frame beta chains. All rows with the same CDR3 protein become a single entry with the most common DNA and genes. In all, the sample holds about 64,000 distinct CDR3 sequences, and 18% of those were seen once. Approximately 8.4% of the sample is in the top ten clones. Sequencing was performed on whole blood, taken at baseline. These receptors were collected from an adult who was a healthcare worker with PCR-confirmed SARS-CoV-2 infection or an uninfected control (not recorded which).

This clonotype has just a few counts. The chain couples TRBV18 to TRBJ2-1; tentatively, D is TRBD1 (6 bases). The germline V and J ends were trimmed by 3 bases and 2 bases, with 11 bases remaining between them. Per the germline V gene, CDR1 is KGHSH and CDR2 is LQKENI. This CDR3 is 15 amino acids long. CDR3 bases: TGTGCCAGCTCACCCGGAACAGGGACCTACAATGAGCAGTTCTTC. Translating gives CASSPGTGTYNEQFF.

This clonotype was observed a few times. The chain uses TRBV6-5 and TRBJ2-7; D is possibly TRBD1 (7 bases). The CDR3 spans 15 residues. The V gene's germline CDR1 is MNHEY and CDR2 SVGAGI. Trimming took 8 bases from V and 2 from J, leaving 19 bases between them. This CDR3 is CASSRGAVRAYEQYF. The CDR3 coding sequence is TGTGCCAGCTCCAGGGGGGCCGTCCGGGCCTACGAGCAGTACTTC.

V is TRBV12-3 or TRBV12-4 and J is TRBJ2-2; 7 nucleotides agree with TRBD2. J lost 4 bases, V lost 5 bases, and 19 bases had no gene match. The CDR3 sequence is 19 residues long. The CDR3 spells CASSRRLAGLVGLTGELFF. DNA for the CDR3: TGTGCCAGCAGTAGGAGACTAGCAGGGCTGGTGGGACTCACCGGGGAGCTGTTTTTT.

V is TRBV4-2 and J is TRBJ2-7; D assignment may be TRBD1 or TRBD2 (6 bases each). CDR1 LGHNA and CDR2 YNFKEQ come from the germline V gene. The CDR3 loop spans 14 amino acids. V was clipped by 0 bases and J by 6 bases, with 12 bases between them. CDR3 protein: CASSQDSRGLEQYF. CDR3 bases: TGTGCCAGCAGCCAAGATTCCCGGGGGCTCGAGCAGTACTTC.

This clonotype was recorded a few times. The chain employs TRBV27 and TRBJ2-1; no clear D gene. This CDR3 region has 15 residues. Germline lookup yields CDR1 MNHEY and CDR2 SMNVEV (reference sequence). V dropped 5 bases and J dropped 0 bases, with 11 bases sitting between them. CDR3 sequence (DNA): TGTGCCAGCAGTCCGTCATATAGCTCCTACAATGAGCAGTTCTTC. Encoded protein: CASSPSYSSYNEQFF.

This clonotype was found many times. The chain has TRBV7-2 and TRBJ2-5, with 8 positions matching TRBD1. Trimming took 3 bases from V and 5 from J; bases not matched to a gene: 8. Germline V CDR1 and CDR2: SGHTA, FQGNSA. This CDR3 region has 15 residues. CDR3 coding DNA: TGTGCCAGCAGCTTCGGGACAGGCCTTGGCGAGACCCAGTACTTC. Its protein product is CASSFGTGLGETQYF.

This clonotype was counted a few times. CDR3 amino acids: CASSEKSGGARDTQYF. DNA for the CDR3: TGTGCCAGCAGTGAAAAAAGCGGGGGGGCCAGAGATACGCAGTATTTT. The J gene is TRBJ2-3, the V gene TRBV6-1, with 10 bases that match TRBD2. V dropped 2 bases and J dropped 5; count of bases not matched to a gene: 7. CDR1 and CDR2 (germline): MNHNS, SASEGT. The CDR3 length is 16 residues.

CDR3 region: CASSPSYEGGLVDQPQHF. The CDR3 DNA reads as TGTGCCAGCAGCCCCTCATATGAGGGGGGCTTAGTCGATCAGCCCCAGCATTTT. This chain connects TRBV7-2 to TRBJ1-5; a possible D gene is TRBD1 (6 bases). Germline assignment: CDR1 SGHTA and CDR2 FQGNSA. With 5 bases removed from V and 5 bases from J, the gap between germline ends came to 25 bases. CDR3 size: 18 residues.

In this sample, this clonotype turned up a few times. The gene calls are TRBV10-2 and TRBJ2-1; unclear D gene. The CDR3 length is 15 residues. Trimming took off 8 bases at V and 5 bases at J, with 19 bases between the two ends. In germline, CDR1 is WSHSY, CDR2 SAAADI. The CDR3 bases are TGCGCCAGCCCCCGTGGCGGTTCTGTGAACAATGAGCAGTTCTTC. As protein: CASPRGGSVNNEQFF.

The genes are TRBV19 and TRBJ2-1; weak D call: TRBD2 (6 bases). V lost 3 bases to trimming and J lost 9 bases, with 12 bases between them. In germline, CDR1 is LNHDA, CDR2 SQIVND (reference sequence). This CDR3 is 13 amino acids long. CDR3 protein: CASSINHGGEQFF. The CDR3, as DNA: TGTGCCAGTAGTATCAACCACGGGGGTGAGCAGTTCTTC.

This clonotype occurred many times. The CDR3 bases are TGTGCCAGCAGCTTCGACAGGGGACCCCAAGAGACCCAGTACTTC. This gives the protein CASSFDRGPQETQYF. The chain uses TRBV7-7 and TRBJ2-5; 8 bases fit TRBD1. CDR1 is SSHAT, CDR2 FNYEAQ, per germline (reference sequence). The V segment lost 3 bases and the J segment 1 base; nucleotides outside the gene matches: 4. The CDR3 length is 15 residues.

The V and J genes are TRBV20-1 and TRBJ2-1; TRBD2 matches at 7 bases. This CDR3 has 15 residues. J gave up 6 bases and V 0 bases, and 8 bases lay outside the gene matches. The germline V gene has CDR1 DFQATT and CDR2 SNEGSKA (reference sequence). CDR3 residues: CSARDLGRGSNEQFF. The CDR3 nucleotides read TGCAGTGCTAGAGATCTGGGTCGCGGGAGCAATGAGCAGTTCTTC.

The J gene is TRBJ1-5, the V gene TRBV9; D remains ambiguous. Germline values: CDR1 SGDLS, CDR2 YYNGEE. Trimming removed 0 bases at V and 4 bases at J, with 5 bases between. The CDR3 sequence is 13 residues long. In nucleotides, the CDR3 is TGTGCCAGCAGCGTAGGGGAGAATCAGCCCCAGCATTTT. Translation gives CASSVGENQPQHF.

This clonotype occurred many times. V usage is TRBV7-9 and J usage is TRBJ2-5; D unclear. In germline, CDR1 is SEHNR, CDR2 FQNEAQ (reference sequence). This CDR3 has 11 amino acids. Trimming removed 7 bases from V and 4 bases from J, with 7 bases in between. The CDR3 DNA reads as TGTGCCAGCAACTCCGGAGAGACCCAGTACTTC. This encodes CASNSGETQYF.

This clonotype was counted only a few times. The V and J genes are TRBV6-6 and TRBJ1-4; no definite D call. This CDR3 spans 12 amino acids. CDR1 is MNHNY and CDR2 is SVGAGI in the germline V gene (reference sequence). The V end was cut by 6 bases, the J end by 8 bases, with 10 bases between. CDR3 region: CASRNDGEKLFF. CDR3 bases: TGTGCCAGCAGAAATGATGGAGAAAAACTGTTTTTT.

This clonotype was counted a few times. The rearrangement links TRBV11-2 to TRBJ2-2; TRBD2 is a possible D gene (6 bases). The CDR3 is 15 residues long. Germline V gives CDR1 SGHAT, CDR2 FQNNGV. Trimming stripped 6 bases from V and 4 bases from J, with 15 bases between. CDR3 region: CASSRRGGFTGELFF. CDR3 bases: TGTGCCAGCAGTCGACGGGGAGGATTCACCGGGGAGCTGTTTTTT.

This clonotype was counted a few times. The CDR3 protein is CASSIDIMAIRMSSYNEQFF. The CDR3 bases are TGTGCCAGTAGTATAGATATCATGGCCATACGGATGAGCTCCTACAATGAGCAGTTCTTC. The rearrangement joins TRBV19 to TRBJ2-1, with no clear D. Trimming removed 0 bases from V and 0 bases from J, with 21 bases in between. The germline gives CDR1 LNHDA, CDR2 SQIVND (reference sequence). The CDR3 has 20 amino acids. The full variable domain, completed using reference TRBV19 and TRBJ2-1, is DGGITQSPKYLFRKEGQNVTLSCEQNLNHDAMYWYRQDPGQGLRLIYYSQIVNDFQKGDIAEGYSVSREKKESFPLTVTSAQKNPTAFYLCASSIDIMAIRMSSYNEQFFGPGTRLTVL.

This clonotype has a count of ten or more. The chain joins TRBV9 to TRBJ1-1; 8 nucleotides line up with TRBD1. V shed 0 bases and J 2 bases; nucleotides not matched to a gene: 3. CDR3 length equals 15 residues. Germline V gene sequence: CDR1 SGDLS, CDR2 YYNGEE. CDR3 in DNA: TGTGCCAGCAGCGTAGTGACAGGGGCCAACACTGAAGCTTTCTTT. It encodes CASSVVTGANTEAFF.

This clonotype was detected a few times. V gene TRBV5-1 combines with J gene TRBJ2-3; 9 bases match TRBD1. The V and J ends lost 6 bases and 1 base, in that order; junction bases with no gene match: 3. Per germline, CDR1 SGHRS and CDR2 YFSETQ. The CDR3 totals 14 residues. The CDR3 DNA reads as TGCGCCAGCAACAGGGGGCGCGGCACAGATACGCAGTATTTT. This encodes CASNRGRGTDTQYF.

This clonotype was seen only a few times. CDR3 sequence: CASSTRLAGGRDTQYF. The CDR3 DNA sequence: TGTGCCAGCAGCACAAGACTAGCGGGAGGGAGAGATACGCAGTATTTT. The V call is TRBV7-2, the J call TRBJ2-3, with TRBD2 matching 14 bases. Germline lookup yields CDR1 SGHTA and CDR2 FQGNSA. This CDR3 has 16 amino acids. J was trimmed by 5 bases and V by 5 bases; bases with no gene match: 6.

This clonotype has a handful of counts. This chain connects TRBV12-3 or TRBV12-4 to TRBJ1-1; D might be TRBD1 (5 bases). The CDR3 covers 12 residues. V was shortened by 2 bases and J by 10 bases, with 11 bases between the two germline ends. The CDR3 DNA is TGTGCCAGCAGTTTAATCCAGGGTAGAGCTTTCTTT. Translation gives CASSLIQGRAFF.

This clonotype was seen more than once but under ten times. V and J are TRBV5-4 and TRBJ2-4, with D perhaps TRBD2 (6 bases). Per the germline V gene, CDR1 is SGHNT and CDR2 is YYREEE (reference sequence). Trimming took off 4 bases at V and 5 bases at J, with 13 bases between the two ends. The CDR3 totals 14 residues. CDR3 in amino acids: CASSPRGNQNIQYF. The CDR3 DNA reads TGTGCCAGCAGCCCCCGGGGGAACCAAAACATTCAGTACTTC.

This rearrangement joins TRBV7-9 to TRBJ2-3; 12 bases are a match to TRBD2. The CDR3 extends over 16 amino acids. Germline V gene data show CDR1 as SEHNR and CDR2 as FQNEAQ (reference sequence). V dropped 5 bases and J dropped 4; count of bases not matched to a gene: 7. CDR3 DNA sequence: TGTGCCAGCAGCCCACGGACTAGCGGGATAGCAGATACGCAGTATTTT. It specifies CASSPRTSGIADTQYF.